This T cell receptor beta chain was captured by sequencing in a study of beta chain features in type 1 diabetes. Points from the study as a whole: When Type 1 diabetes patients were examined, their TCRB CDR3s proved moderately but significantly shorter in all four CD4+ subsets.

What was sequenced were expressed TCRB transcripts, since all of the isolated RNA had been reverse transcribed. Some clones are missing from TCRdb's copy, which holds only in-frame ones; the method was immunoSEQ multiplex PCR. The table records about 710,000 clones, about an eighth of them present only once. Worth noting for this clone: The antigen is not known.

Specimen: naive CD4+ T cells from blood. This TCR was sampled from a man between 18 and 29 years old with type 1 diabetes.

CDR3 sequence (DNA): TGTGCCAGCAGCTTAGAGCAAGTTGGCTACACCTTC. It translates to CASSLEQVGYTF. The chain recombines TRBV11-2 with TRBJ1-2; D call uncertain. This CDR3 is 12 amino acids long. Trimming stripped 0 bases from V and 7 bases from J, with 6 bases between. From germline, CDR1 is SGHAT and CDR2 FQNNGV.